Shown below are 9 T cell receptor beta chains from a single sample sequenced in a study of CD4 T cell repertoires in COVID-19. No culture step preceded sequencing of the ex vivo isolated memory T cells. Measured with immunoSEQ multiplex PCR; TCRdb has only the in-frame clones, and not every one. The profile shows tens of thousands of clones, roughly 84% of them singletons. The source was central memory CD4+ T cells from blood, collected before the COVID-19 pandemic. All receptors come from a human donor who had COVID-19.

The chain carries TRBV11-2 and TRBJ2-1; D call uncertain. This CDR3 has 11 residues. Germline V gives CDR1 SGHAT, CDR2 FQNNGV. V lost 3 bases, J lost 8 bases, and 5 bases lay in between. CDR3 nucleotide sequence: TGTGCCAGCAGCTTCTTCCATGAGCAGTTCTTC. Translated, it gives CASSFFHEQFF.

The genes are TRBV6-1 and TRBJ1-2; D gene unclear. The CDR3 consists of 12 residues. Trimming pared 8 bases from V and 7 bases from J, leaving 14 bases between. Germline V gene sequence: CDR1 MNHNS, CDR2 SASEGT. This chain's CDR3 is CASGFHEGGYTF. Written as DNA, the CDR3 is TGTGCCAGCGGGTTCCATGAGGGTGGCTACACCTTC.

The chain couples TRBV7-9 to TRBJ2-5; a possible D gene is TRBD2 (6 bases). Deletions cut 5 bases from V and 5 bases from J, with 15 bases between. The germline CDR1 and CDR2 sequences are SEHNR and FQNEAQ (reference sequence). The CDR3 consists of 14 residues. Written as DNA, the CDR3 is TGTGCCAGCAGCAACCGGGACTTGGGGGAGACCCAGTACTTC. Amino acid sequence: CASSNRDLGETQYF.

V usage is TRBV9 and J usage is TRBJ1-5; D not resolved. CDR3 length: 13 residues. Trimming removed 2 bases from V and 3 bases from J, with 6 bases in between. The germline CDR1 and CDR2 sequences are SGDLS and YYNGEE. CDR3 residues: CASSVGDNQPQHF. The CDR3 DNA is TGTGCCAGCAGCGTCGGGGACAATCAGCCCCAGCATTTT.

This clone was observed a single time. The gene calls are TRBV29-1 and TRBJ1-4; 8 bases fit TRBD1. The CDR3 is 14 amino acids. Trimming took 6 bases from V and 3 from J; bases not matched to a gene: 6. In germline, CDR1 is SQVTM, CDR2 ANQGSEA. The CDR3: CSVLTGESNEKLFF. The CDR3, as DNA: TGCAGCGTCCTGACAGGGGAGTCTAATGAAAAACTGTTTTTT.

J is TRBJ2-1 and V is TRBV5-1; D unresolved. With 0 bases removed from V and 6 bases from J, the gap between germline ends came to 7 bases. Germline assignment: CDR1 SGHRS and CDR2 YFSETQ. The CDR3 spans 13 residues. CDR3 DNA: TGCGCCAGCAGCTTGGGGGTAGCCAATGAGCAGTTCTTC. This sequence encodes CASSLGVANEQFF.

This sequence joins TRBV27 and TRBJ2-7; tentatively, D is TRBD1 (6 bases). The germline gives CDR1 MNHEY, CDR2 SMNVEV (reference sequence). The V end lost 6 bases, the J end lost 2 bases, and 11 bases lay between the germline ends. CDR3 length equals 13 residues. The CDR3 DNA follows: TGTGCCAGCAGGACAGGTGGTACCTACGAGCAGTACTTC. Translated, it gives CASRTGGTYEQYF.

The J gene is TRBJ1-1, the V gene TRBV5-1; TRBD1 might be the D (5 bases). The V and J ends lost 2 bases and 4 bases respectively, with 15 bases between them. The CDR3 runs to 15 residues. In germline, CDR1 is SGHRS, CDR2 YFSETQ. The CDR3 region has the DNA TGCGCCAGCAGCTTAATCGAGGCGGGGGGCACTGAAGCTTTCTTT. Its protein is CASSLIEAGGTEAFF.

The chain links TRBV19 to TRBJ2-7, with 8 bases fitting TRBD1. The CDR3 consists of 14 residues. The germline gives CDR1 LNHDA, CDR2 SQIVND (reference sequence). Germline trimming cut 6 bases from V and 4 bases from J; bases unmatched to any gene: 8. The chain's CDR3 is CASSRTGQEYEQYF. The CDR3 DNA sequence: TGTGCCAGTAGCCGGACAGGGCAAGAATACGAGCAGTACTTC.